The 29 T cell receptor beta chains below come from one sample, sequenced in a study of control samples from healthy donors and cancer patients. Sequenced by immunoSEQ multiplex PCR; TCRdb stores in-frame clones only, minus some. The table includes 77,000 or so clones, around 92% detected once. Sample: blood. These receptors were collected from a man younger than 40 in good health.

This chain links TRBV27 with TRBJ1-6, with 9 bases aligning to TRBD1. Trimming took 6 bases from V and 7 from J; bases not matched to a gene: 7. Per the germline V gene, CDR1 is MNHEY and CDR2 is SMNVEV (reference sequence). The CDR3 consists of 15 residues. This chain's CDR3 is CASSRGGTGNSPLHF. The CDR3 nucleotides are TGTGCCAGCAGCCGAGGGGGGACAGGGAATTCACCCCTCCACTTT.

Here the CDR3 DNA reads TGTGCCTGGATGGTTGGGAGTGCCCAGGGGACCCAGTACTTC. It encodes CAWMVGSAQGTQYF. The rearrangement uses TRBV30 and TRBJ2-5; either TRBD1 or TRBD2 may fit D (5 bases each). CDR3 length: 14 residues. Trimming took 4 bases from V and 7 from J, leaving 19 bases between them. The germline V gene encodes CDR1 GTSNPN and CDR2 SVGIG (reference sequence).

This chain links TRBV6-5 with TRBJ1-1, with no clear D. Germline lookup yields CDR1 MNHEY and CDR2 SVGAGI. The CDR3 extends over 11 amino acids. Trimming took off 7 bases at V and 8 bases at J, with 11 bases between the two ends. The CDR3 protein is CASNSPREAFF. The CDR3 bases are TGTGCCAGCAATTCCCCCCGAGAAGCTTTCTTT.

The V and J genes are TRBV10-2 and TRBJ2-1; 7 nucleotides agree with TRBD1. Germline V gives CDR1 WSHSY, CDR2 SAAADI. Trimming at V came to 6 bases and at J to 7 bases, leaving 12 bases not matched to a gene. CDR3 length: 15 amino acids. For the CDR3, the DNA is TGCGCCAGCAGCCTCAAGGGGGCAACCTTGAATGAGCAGTTCTTC. Its protein product is CASSLKGATLNEQFF.

The chain combines TRBV7-2 with TRBJ2-1; D tentatively fits TRBD1 or TRBD2 (5 bases each). This CDR3 is built from 15 residues. The germline gives CDR1 SGHTA, CDR2 FQGNSA. Trimming took 3 bases from V and 2 from J, leaving 11 bases between them. CDR3 coding DNA: TGTGCCAGCAGCTTGGGGACCTCTGCCTACAATGAGCAGTTCTTC. This gives the protein CASSLGTSAYNEQFF.

This clone was seen only once. The rearrangement links TRBV6-1 to TRBJ1-2; D is perhaps TRBD1 (6 bases). The CDR3 is made up of 14 amino acids. The V gene's germline CDR1 is MNHNS and CDR2 SASEGT. Trimming shortened V by 0 bases and J by 5 bases, and 10 bases separated the two germline ends. The CDR3 DNA reads TGTGCCAGCAGTGAAGCGGGCAGGGGTTATGGCTACACCTTC. It encodes CASSEAGRGYGYTF.

The chain employs TRBV4-1 and TRBJ2-7, with 8 bases matching TRBD1. The CDR3 length is 15 residues. The trim removed 3 bases at V and 3 bases at J, leaving 7 bases unmatched. The V gene's germline CDR1 is MGHRA and CDR2 YSYEKL. In DNA, the CDR3 is TGCGCCAGCAGCCAGGAAGGACAGGGAATCTACGAGCAGTACTTC. Encoded protein: CASSQEGQGIYEQYF.

The J gene is TRBJ2-7, the V gene TRBV7-9; D is unresolved. The CDR3 is 11 residues long. Trimming stripped 4 bases from V and 3 bases from J, with 4 bases between. Germline CDR1 SEHNR, CDR2 FQNEAQ (reference sequence). The CDR3: CASSSNYEQYF. In nucleotides, the CDR3 is TGTGCCAGCAGCTCGAACTACGAGCAGTACTTC.

CDR3 protein: CASSIGWAQAGNYEQYF. The DNA of the CDR3 is TGTGCCAGTAGTATAGGGTGGGCTCAAGCGGGGAACTACGAGCAGTACTTC. The V and J genes are TRBV19 and TRBJ2-7; TRBD2 matches 7 bases. The germline V gene encodes CDR1 LNHDA and CDR2 SQIVND (reference sequence). V lost 1 base to trimming and J lost 3 bases; unmatched junction nucleotides: 12. The CDR3 totals 17 residues.

The chain uses TRBV19 and TRBJ1-2; D is perhaps TRBD1 (6 bases). The germline V and J ends were trimmed by 6 bases and 6 bases, with 23 bases remaining between them. Germline CDR1 and CDR2: LNHDA and SQIVND (reference sequence). The CDR3 runs 16 residues. The CDR3 DNA sequence: TGTGCCAGTAGCAGGGGATCGAGACAGCTTCTGAATGGCTACACCTTC. Its protein product is CASSRGSRQLLNGYTF.

The chain couples TRBV7-9 to TRBJ2-1, with TRBD1 identical over 10 bases. V dropped 4 bases and J dropped 0; count of bases not matched to a gene: 9. The CDR3 loop spans 18 amino acids. Germline CDR1 reads SEHNR; CDR2 reads FQNEAQ (reference sequence). Written as DNA, the CDR3 is TGTGCCAGCAGCTACACCTGGGGGGACAGGGGCTCCTACAATGAGCAGTTCTTC. It translates to CASSYTWGDRGSYNEQFF.

The V and J genes are TRBV6-2 or TRBV6-3 and TRBJ1-5; unclear D gene. The CDR3 runs 14 residues. In germline, CDR1 is MNHEY, CDR2 SVGEGT. V lost 2 bases, J lost 4 bases, and 9 bases lay in between. Here the CDR3 reads CASSYKSGNQPQHF. The CDR3 DNA follows: TGTGCCAGCAGTTACAAGTCAGGAAATCAGCCCCAGCATTTT.

This chain joins TRBV14 and TRBJ2-1; either TRBD1 or TRBD2 may fit D (5 bases each). The V gene's germline CDR1 is SGHDN and CDR2 FVKESK. With 2 bases removed from V and 4 bases from J, the gap between germline ends came to 15 bases. The CDR3 totals 16 residues. CDR3 amino acids: CASSQLRQGPYNEQFF. CDR3 bases: TGTGCCAGCAGCCAACTTAGGCAGGGACCTTACAATGAGCAGTTCTTC. Together with reference TRBV14 and TRBJ2-1, the CDR3 gives the full variable domain: EAGVTQFPSHSVIEKGQTVTLRCDPISGHDNLYWYRRVMGKEIKFLLHFVKESKQDESGMPNNRFLAERTGGTYSTLKVQPAELEDSGVYFCASSQLRQGPYNEQFFGPGTRLTVL.

The chain recombines TRBV14 with TRBJ2-7, with D possibly matching TRBD2 (5 bases). Trimming took off 1 base at V and 2 bases at J, with 12 bases between the two ends. The CDR3 is 15 residues long. Germline CDR1 is SGHDN and CDR2 is FVKESK. CDR3 nucleotides: TGTGCCAGCAGCCAAGCCCGGGGTGCCCCCTACGAGCAGTACTTC. As protein: CASSQARGAPYEQYF.

The V call is TRBV27, the J call TRBJ2-7, with 9 bases identical to TRBD1. The junction had 5 bases not matched to a gene; V was cut back by 5 bases and J by 3 bases. There are 14 residues in the CDR3. CDR1 and CDR2 (germline): MNHEY, SMNVEV (reference sequence). CDR3 in amino acids: CASSPGTGFYEQYF. As DNA, the CDR3 is TGTGCCAGCAGTCCCGGGACAGGGTTCTACGAGCAGTACTTC.

In DNA, the CDR3 is TGTGCCACCAGTGATCGCGGGACCGGCTCCTACGAGCAGTACTTC. Amino acid sequence: CATSDRGTGSYEQYF. The chain combines TRBV24-1 with TRBJ2-7; perhaps TRBD2 as D (6 bases). Germline V lookup: CDR1 KGHDR, CDR2 SFDVKD. V gave up 3 bases and J gave up 0 bases, with 11 bases separating them. This CDR3 has 15 amino acids.

V gene TRBV6-2 or TRBV6-3 combines with J gene TRBJ2-2; 9 bases are shared with TRBD1. In germline, CDR1 is MNHEY, CDR2 SVGEGT. This CDR3 has 15 amino acids. V lost 5 bases, J lost 7 bases, and 8 bases stayed unmatched. The CDR3 bases are TGTGCCAGCAGTACCGGGACAGGGTCGGTCGGGGAGCTGTTTTTT. This encodes CASSTGTGSVGELFF.

This chain links TRBV6-2 or TRBV6-3 with TRBJ2-7; D is perhaps TRBD1 (6 bases). V was pared by 5 bases and J by 3 bases, with 20 bases between. Germline V gives CDR1 MNHEY, CDR2 SVGEGT. The CDR3 consists of 16 residues. CDR3 loop: CASSTQSRQVYYEQYF. The CDR3 DNA reads TGTGCCAGCAGTACCCAAAGTCGACAGGTTTACTACGAGCAGTACTTC.

The chain couples TRBV9 to TRBJ1-6, with D possibly TRBD1 on 6 matching bases. CDR1 and CDR2 (germline): SGDLS, YYNGEE. V lost 4 bases to trimming and J lost 2 bases, with 22 bases between them. This CDR3 is built from 19 residues. The CDR3 spells CASSPSPDSFGTYNSPLHF. The CDR3 nucleotides are TGTGCCAGCAGCCCAAGCCCGGACAGTTTTGGGACCTATAATTCACCCCTCCACTTT.

The chain couples TRBV2 to TRBJ1-2; TRBD1 matches at 9 bases. Trimming at V came to 8 bases and at J to 1 base, leaving 11 bases not matched to a gene. Germline-derived CDR1 and CDR2 are SNHLY and FYNNEI. The CDR3 contains 16 residues. Here the CDR3 reads CASAGQGRDYNYGYTF. The CDR3 DNA follows: TGTGCCAGCGCGGGACAGGGACGGGATTATAACTATGGCTACACCTTC. The complete variable domain, with remaining parts taken from reference TRBV2 and TRBJ1-2, reads EPEVTQTPSHQVTQMGQEVILRCVPISNHLYFYWYRQILGQKVEFLVSFYNNEISEKSEIFDDQFSVERPDGSNFTLKIRSTKLEDSAMYFCASAGQGRDYNYGYTFGSGTRLTVV.

V gene TRBV28 combines with J gene TRBJ2-3; TRBD1 might be the D (6 bases). Germline assignment: CDR1 MDHEN and CDR2 SYDVKM. This CDR3 spans 15 amino acids. V gave up 3 bases and J gave up 4 bases, with 14 bases separating them. Here the CDR3 DNA reads TGTGCCAGCAGTTTCTCAGGGGTCGAATCAGATACGCAGTATTTT. Its translation: CASSFSGVESDTQYF.

The rearrangement joins TRBV7-3 to TRBJ1-6; D call uncertain. The V end lost 5 bases, the J end lost 4 bases, and 6 bases lay between the germline ends. Germline assignment: CDR1 SGHTA and CDR2 FQGTGA. The CDR3 has 13 residues. CDR3 sequence: CASSPGYNSPLHF. The CDR3 bases are TGTGCCAGCAGCCCCGGTTATAATTCACCCCTCCACTTT.

The rearrangement links TRBV12-3 or TRBV12-4 to TRBJ1-4; D unclear. V lost 1 base, J lost 8 bases, and 8 bases lay in between. This CDR3 region has 13 residues. CDR3 nucleotides: TGTGCCAGCAGTTTAGGGCAGATCGAAAAACTGTTTTTT. This gives the protein CASSLGQIEKLFF.

V is TRBV11-2 and J is TRBJ2-5; 9 bases fit TRBD1. Germline values: CDR1 SGHAT, CDR2 FQNNGV. Losses at the gene ends were 2 bases for V and 0 bases for J; bases not matched to a gene: 7. This CDR3 is built from 17 residues. The CDR3: CASSLKVGQGYQETQYF. The CDR3, as DNA: TGTGCCAGCAGCTTAAAAGTCGGACAGGGGTACCAAGAGACCCAGTACTTC.

V is TRBV4-2 and J is TRBJ2-1, with 8 bases matching TRBD2. This CDR3 is built from 14 residues. The V gene end was trimmed by 3 bases and the J gene end by 13 bases; junction bases not matched to a gene: 11. Germline V lookup: CDR1 LGHNA, CDR2 YNFKEQ. For the CDR3, the DNA is TGTGCCAGCAGCCAGACGGAGACTAGCGAGGGTCAGTTCTTC. Protein: CASSQTETSEGQFF.

This sequence joins TRBV4-1 and TRBJ2-1; 11 bases are a match to TRBD2. Trimming removed 1 base from V and 7 bases from J; junction bases left unmatched: 3. The CDR3 covers 15 residues. Germline-derived CDR1 and CDR2 are MGHRA and YSYEKL. CDR3 bases: TGCGCCAGCAGCCAAGGACTAGCGGGGTTAAATGAGCAGTTCTTC. Translating gives CASSQGLAGLNEQFF.

This clone was counted once. The gene calls are TRBV2 and TRBJ2-3; no firm D call. This CDR3 is built from 14 residues. Germline CDR1 SNHLY, CDR2 FYNNEI. The V end was cut by 6 bases, the J end by 0 bases, with 10 bases between. Here the CDR3 reads CASRTDSSTDTQYF. CDR3 sequence (DNA): TGTGCCAGCAGAACAGACTCTAGCACAGATACGCAGTATTTT.

The chain links TRBV2 to TRBJ2-2, with D perhaps being TRBD1 or TRBD2 (5 bases each). The length of the CDR3 is 16 residues. Trimming cost V 4 bases and J 1 base, with 13 bases left between them. CDR1 is SNHLY and CDR2 is FYNNEI in the germline V gene. CDR3 region: CASSAPGRKNTGELFF. DNA for the CDR3: TGTGCCAGCAGTGCGCCGGGACGGAAGAACACCGGGGAGCTGTTTTTT.

The CDR3 spells CASSYWTGDRTEAFF. The CDR3 DNA follows: TGCGCCAGCAGTTACTGGACAGGGGATAGAACTGAAGCTTTCTTT. The V gene is TRBV5-1, the J gene TRBJ1-1, with TRBD1 matching 9 bases. Germline V gives CDR1 SGHRS, CDR2 YFSETQ. V was pared by 5 bases and J by 5 bases, with 10 bases of the junction left unmatched. The CDR3 length is 15 residues.